The 11 T cell receptor beta chains below all came from one sample that was sequenced in a study of technical replicates of blood from several donors. Some clones are missing from TCRdb's copy, which holds only in-frame ones; the method was immunoSEQ multiplex PCR. The table includes about 97,000 clones, roughly 95% detected once. Sequenced material: T cells isolated from PBMCs. All receptors derive from a human donor in good health.

The chain links TRBV2 to TRBJ2-7, with a tentative D call TRBD2 (6 bases). Trimming stripped 6 bases from V and 1 base from J, with 16 bases between. Germline V CDR1 and CDR2: SNHLY, FYNNEI. The CDR3 covers 15 residues. Written as DNA, the CDR3 is TGTGCCAGCAGACTAACCGGGACTCAGTCCTACGAGCAGTACTTC. Its translation: CASRLTGTQSYEQYF.

This clone has just one count. This chain connects TRBV4-1 to TRBJ2-2, with D hard to call. Germline assignment: CDR1 MGHRA and CDR2 YSYEKL. Deletions cut 0 bases from V and 5 bases from J, with 7 bases between. This CDR3 contains 14 residues. The CDR3 DNA follows: TGCGCCAGCAGCCAAGATGCGCGGACCGGGGAGCTGTTTTTT. It encodes CASSQDARTGELFF.

The chain has TRBV6-6 and TRBJ2-3, with 10 nucleotides matching TRBD1. The CDR3 totals 14 residues. CDR1 and CDR2 from the germline V gene are MNHNY and SVGAGI (reference sequence). V was clipped by 6 bases and J by 6 bases; unmatched bases: 6. The CDR3, as DNA: TGTGCCAGCAGCCTCGACAGGGGGCCTGATACGCAGTATTTT. Amino acids: CASSLDRGPDTQYF.

V and J are TRBV7-3 and TRBJ2-2; tentatively, D is TRBD2 (5 bases). Germline V lookup: CDR1 SGHTA, CDR2 FQGTGA. Trimming removed 3 bases at V and 4 bases at J, with 9 bases between. CDR3 length: 14 residues. In nucleotides, the CDR3 is TGTGCCAGCAGCTTCGGACTGGGCACCGGGGAGCTGTTTTTT. Translation: CASSFGLGTGELFF. Looking up the rest from reference TRBV7-3 and TRBJ2-2 gives the full variable domain: GAGVSQTPSNKVTEKGKYVELRCDPISGHTALYWYRQSLGQGPEFLIYFQGTGAADDSGLPNDRFFAVRPEGSVSTLKIQRTERGDSAVYLCASSFGLGTGELFFGEGSRLTVL.

This rearrangement joins TRBV6-5 to TRBJ2-3, with D possibly matching TRBD2 (6 bases). The germline V gene has CDR1 MNHEY and CDR2 SVGAGI. V was pared by 1 base and J by 5 bases, with 10 bases between. This CDR3 has 14 amino acids. CDR3: CASSYYGGKDTQYF. The CDR3 region has the DNA TGTGCCAGCAGTTACTATGGGGGGAAAGATACGCAGTATTTT.

This chain uses TRBV28 with TRBJ1-1; 8 bases line up with TRBD1. The CDR3 totals 15 residues. Germline lookup yields CDR1 MDHEN and CDR2 SYDVKM. Germline trimming cut 6 bases from V and 5 bases from J; bases unmatched to any gene: 11. In DNA form, the CDR3 reads TGTGCCAGCAGGCCTACAGGGGGATACCCTACTGAAGCTTTCTTT. Protein product: CASRPTGGYPTEAFF.

V usage is TRBV6-4 and J usage is TRBJ2-7; 13 bases fit TRBD2. The CDR3 loop spans 16 amino acids. CDR1 is MRHNA and CDR2 is SNTAGT in the germline V gene. With V trimmed by 3 bases and J by 2 bases, 4 bases remained unmatched. The CDR3 bases are TGTGCCAGCAGTGAACAACTAGCGGGAGGGCCCTACGAGCAGTACTTC. Its protein is CASSEQLAGGPYEQYF.

V and J are TRBV14 and TRBJ2-7; 11 bases align to TRBD1. The V and J ends lost 2 bases and 6 bases, in that order; junction bases with no gene match: 6. Germline V gene sequence: CDR1 SGHDN, CDR2 FVKESK. The CDR3 is 15 residues long. The CDR3 DNA is TGTGCCAGCAGCCAACCGGGACAGGGGGTACTCGAGCAGTACTTC. It is translated as CASSQPGQGVLEQYF.

This chain uses TRBV19 with TRBJ1-2; unclear D gene. CDR1 is LNHDA, CDR2 SQIVND, per germline (reference sequence). The V and J ends lost 10 bases and 3 bases respectively, with 12 bases between them. CDR3 size: 12 residues. CDR3 DNA: TGTGCCACCCGAACAGTTTACTATGGCTACACCTTC. Protein: CATRTVYYGYTF.

The chain uses TRBV6-1 and TRBJ1-4; tentatively, D is TRBD1 (6 bases). The CDR3 sequence is 14 residues long. Per the germline V gene, CDR1 is MNHNS and CDR2 is SASEGT. Trimming cost V 8 bases and J 4 bases, with 14 bases left between them. CDR3 in amino acids: CASFRGAINEKLFF. CDR3 sequence (DNA): TGTGCCAGCTTCAGGGGCGCTATTAATGAAAAACTGTTTTTT.

About this clone: Additional DNA sequences in this sample encode the identical CDR3. The chain carries TRBV10-3 and TRBJ2-1, with TRBD2 matching 8 bases. The CDR3 has 15 residues. The trim removed 4 bases at V and 0 bases at J, leaving 2 bases unmatched. Germline CDR1 is ENHRY and CDR2 is SYGVKD. CDR3 in DNA: TGTGCCATCAGTGGGGGGACTAGCTCCTACAATGAGCAGTTCTTC. Amino acid sequence: CAISGGTSSYNEQFF.